Listed below are T cell receptor beta chains from one sample, sequenced in a study of blood T cell repertoires in COVID-19. Repertoires were generated with immunoSEQ multiplex PCR, while TCRdb's copy carries only in-frame clones and drops some. The sample yields about 140,000 clones, under 85% seen once. Specimen: peripheral blood. The receptors stem from a human donor in a cohort sampled during active COVID-19. Each CDR3 is given with its conserved first and last residue. D genes are given only for firm matches. Only some rows state a clone size, as once, few, many or a class for expanded clones.

CDR3 DNA: TGTGCCAGCAGCGTGGGCGGGAGGTTTCCAGATACGCAGTATTTT
CDR3 protein: CASSVGGRFPDTQYF
D gene: TRBD2
J gene: TRBJ2-3
clone size: NA
V gene: TRBV9

CDR3 DNA: TGTGCCAGCAGCCCGAGCGGGAGGGGAAATGAGCAGTTCTTC
CDR3 protein: CASSPSGRGNEQFF
D gene: TRBD2
J gene: TRBJ2-1
clone size: NA
V gene: TRBV9

CDR3 DNA: TGTGCCAGCAGTCGAAGGGACAGTTTAAGCTCCTACAATGAGCAGTTCTTC
CDR3 protein: CASSRRDSLSSYNEQFF
D gene: TRBD1
J gene: TRBJ2-1
clone size: once
V gene: TRBV6-6

CDR3 DNA: TGTGCCAGCGCCTCAGATAGGGGGCCTGAAAAACTGTTTTTT
CDR3 protein: CASASDRGPEKLFF
D gene: TRBD1
J gene: TRBJ1-4
clone size: NA
V gene: TRBV6-5

CDR3 DNA: TGTGCCAGCAGCTTTGACATAAACACAGATACGCAGTATTTT
CDR3 protein: CASSFDINTDTQYF
D gene: NA
J gene: TRBJ2-3
clone size: NA
V gene: TRBV5-5

CDR3 DNA: TGTGCCACCAGGACAGGGGGCTCTAATGAAAAACTGTTTTTT
CDR3 protein: CATRTGGSNEKLFF
D gene: TRBD1
J gene: TRBJ1-4
clone size: NA
V gene: TRBV10-3

CDR3 DNA: TGTGCCAGCAGCCTCTTTGGCGGGAGGAGCACCGGGGAGCTGTTTTTT
CDR3 protein: CASSLFGGRSTGELFF
D gene: TRBD2
J gene: TRBJ2-2
clone size: NA
V gene: TRBV27

CDR3 DNA: TGTGCCAGCAGCTCGGGACTAGCGGGAGGATCAGATACGCAGTATTTT
CDR3 protein: CASSSGLAGGSDTQYF
D gene: TRBD2
J gene: TRBJ2-3
clone size: NA
V gene: TRBV7-3

CDR3 DNA: TGCAGCGTTGGCCTCGGGGGAAACTATGGCTACACCTTC
CDR3 protein: CSVGLGGNYGYTF
D gene: NA
J gene: TRBJ1-2
clone size: NA
V gene: TRBV29-1

CDR3 DNA: TGTGCCAGCAGCCTTAGCGGGAGGGGCACCGGGGAGCTGTTTTTT
CDR3 protein: CASSLSGRGTGELFF
D gene: TRBD2
J gene: TRBJ2-2
clone size: NA
V gene: TRBV7-3

CDR3 DNA: TGTGCCAGCAGGGGCGGGATACACAATAATGAGCAGTTCTTC
CDR3 protein: CASRGGIHNNEQFF
D gene: NA
J gene: TRBJ2-1
clone size: NA
V gene: TRBV28

CDR3 DNA: TGTGCCAGCAGTTACGTCTCTGTCGTCAAACTGTTTTTT
CDR3 protein: CASSYVSVVKLFF
D gene: NA
J gene: TRBJ1-4
clone size: NA
V gene: TRBV6-6

CDR3 DNA: TGTGCCAGCAGTGCCCAGTTGTCGAGCGGGAGTTACGAGCAGTACTTC
CDR3 protein: CASSAQLSSGSYEQYF
D gene: TRBD2
J gene: TRBJ2-7
clone size: NA
V gene: TRBV6-1

CDR3 DNA: TGTGCCAGCAGCGTGAGCGGGAGGGAGGATACGCAGTATTTT
CDR3 protein: CASSVSGREDTQYF
D gene: TRBD2
J gene: TRBJ2-3
clone size: NA
V gene: TRBV9

CDR3 DNA: TGTGCCAGCAGCTTTATCACAGGGGACCACTATGGCTACACCTTC
CDR3 protein: CASSFITGDHYGYTF
D gene: TRBD1
J gene: TRBJ1-2
clone size: NA
V gene: TRBV7-2

CDR3 DNA: TGCGCCAGCAGCTTGGGGGCAGGACAAGAGACCCAGTACTTC
CDR3 protein: CASSLGAGQETQYF
D gene: NA
J gene: TRBJ2-5
clone size: few
V gene: TRBV5-1

CDR3 DNA: TGTGCCAGCAGCTGGGGCCTACGAAACACCATATATTTT
CDR3 protein: CASSWGLRNTIYF
D gene: NA
J gene: TRBJ1-3
clone size: NA
V gene: TRBV5-6

CDR3 DNA: TGTGCCAGCAGCTTAGGGAGCGGGAGGGCCGCAGATACGCAGTATTTT
CDR3 protein: CASSLGSGRAADTQYF
D gene: TRBD2
J gene: TRBJ2-3
clone size: once
V gene: TRBV5-8

CDR3 DNA: TGTGCCAGCAGCCAGGACGACTCCTCCGGGGCCGGGGAGCTGTTTTTT
CDR3 protein: CASSQDDSSGAGELFF
D gene: NA
J gene: TRBJ2-2
clone size: NA
V gene: TRBV4-2

CDR3 DNA: TGCGCCAGCAGCCGTCTCGGGACAGGGGGGTATGGCTACACCTTC
CDR3 protein: CASSRLGTGGYGYTF
D gene: TRBD1
J gene: TRBJ1-2
clone size: NA
V gene: TRBV4-3

CDR3 DNA: TGTGCCAGCAGATTTGGACAGTCGGCCAGCACTGAAGCTTTCTTT
CDR3 protein: CASRFGQSASTEAFF
D gene: NA
J gene: TRBJ1-1
clone size: NA
V gene: TRBV6-5

CDR3 DNA: TGTGCCAGCAGGATACCGGGACAGGGTTATGGCTACACCTTC
CDR3 protein: CASRIPGQGYGYTF
D gene: NA
J gene: TRBJ1-2
clone size: NA
V gene: TRBV21-1

CDR3 DNA: TGTGCCAGCAGCTTAGCGGGACAGCCCAATGAGCAGTTCTTC
CDR3 protein: CASSLAGQPNEQFF
D gene: TRBD1
J gene: TRBJ2-1
clone size: NA
V gene: TRBV7-6

CDR3 DNA: TGTGCCAGCAGCCCCGCCATTACCAGGACAGGGGGAAACTATGGCTACACCTTC
CDR3 protein: CASSPAITRTGGNYGYTF
D gene: TRBD1
J gene: TRBJ1-2
clone size: NA
V gene: TRBV6-2/TRBV6-3

CDR3 DNA: TGTGCCAGCAGTCGTCGATTCGCCAGCGGGAGTTTTTCTACGCAGTATTTT
CDR3 protein: CASSRRFASGSFSTQYF
D gene: TRBD2
J gene: TRBJ2-3
clone size: NA
V gene: TRBV6-2/TRBV6-3

CDR3 DNA: TGCAGTGCTAGTTCTACTAGCGGCTTCACAGATACGCAGTATTTT
CDR3 protein: CSASSTSGFTDTQYF
D gene: TRBD2
J gene: TRBJ2-3
clone size: NA
V gene: TRBV20-1

CDR3 DNA: TGTGCCAGCAGTGAACAGGGTCGGGGGACTACTGAAGCTTTCTTT
CDR3 protein: CASSEQGRGTTEAFF
D gene: NA
J gene: TRBJ1-1
clone size: NA
V gene: TRBV6-1

CDR3 DNA: TGTGCCTGGACCCCAAGGGGGACAGGGGGCTTCATAGATACGCAGTATTTT
CDR3 protein: CAWTPRGTGGFIDTQYF
D gene: TRBD1
J gene: TRBJ2-3
clone size: NA
V gene: TRBV30

CDR3 DNA: TGTGCCAGCAGCTTACTGTCAGGGGTAGAGACCCAGTACTTC
CDR3 protein: CASSLLSGVETQYF
D gene: NA
J gene: TRBJ2-5
clone size: NA
V gene: TRBV7-3

CDR3 DNA: TGTGCCAGTAGTATATGGACTAGCGGGAGGGCCCGCCAAAATGAGCAGTTCTTC
CDR3 protein: CASSIWTSGRARQNEQFF
D gene: TRBD2
J gene: TRBJ2-1
clone size: NA
V gene: TRBV19

CDR3 DNA: TGTGCCATTGACCCGGGACAGGGGATACACGAGCAGTACTTC
CDR3 protein: CAIDPGQGIHEQYF
D gene: TRBD1
J gene: TRBJ2-7
clone size: NA
V gene: TRBV19

CDR3 DNA: TGTGCCGCCTCTTCCGAAGGACAGGGACTACGCGGCTACACCTTC
CDR3 protein: CAASSEGQGLRGYTF
D gene: TRBD1
J gene: TRBJ1-2
clone size: NA
V gene: TRBV19

CDR3 DNA: TGTGCCAGCTCACCGCTAAGTGGTACGCAGTATTTT
CDR3 protein: CASSPLSGTQYF
D gene: NA
J gene: TRBJ2-3
clone size: once
V gene: TRBV18

CDR3 DNA: TGCGCCAGCAGCCAAGATCTTCAGGGATGGGCAACTAATGAAAAACTGTTTTTT
CDR3 protein: CASSQDLQGWATNEKLFF
D gene: NA
J gene: TRBJ1-4
clone size: NA
V gene: TRBV4-3

CDR3 DNA: TGTGCCAGTAGTAAGGGGAGAGAGGGGGCATTACAAGAGACCCAGTACTTC
CDR3 protein: CASSKGREGALQETQYF
D gene: TRBD1
J gene: TRBJ2-5
clone size: NA
V gene: TRBV19

CDR3 DNA: TGTGCCATCAGGCCTTCGACAGGGGGCGCGGGTCAGCCCCAGCATTTT
CDR3 protein: CAIRPSTGGAGQPQHF
D gene: TRBD1
J gene: TRBJ1-5
clone size: few
V gene: TRBV10-3

CDR3 DNA: TGTGCCAGCCAGGACAGGGGGATTGACGAGCAGTACTTC
CDR3 protein: CASQDRGIDEQYF
D gene: TRBD1
J gene: TRBJ2-7
clone size: NA
V gene: TRBV2

CDR3 DNA: TGCGCCAGCAGCCTCCCTGCCGCCAGTGGTGAGCAGTTCTTC
CDR3 protein: CASSLPAASGEQFF
D gene: NA
J gene: TRBJ2-1
clone size: NA
V gene: TRBV5-1

CDR3 DNA: TGTGCCAGTAGTATAGATCGCGGCAGGGACACTGAAGCTTTCTTT
CDR3 protein: CASSIDRGRDTEAFF
D gene: NA
J gene: TRBJ1-1
clone size: NA
V gene: TRBV19

CDR3 DNA: TGTGCCAGCAGCCCCCAGACAGGATTTGGAACCGGGGAGCTGTTTTTT
CDR3 protein: CASSPQTGFGTGELFF
D gene: NA
J gene: TRBJ2-2
clone size: NA
V gene: TRBV11-1

CDR3 DNA: TGTGCCAGCAGCCTGGACGGCGCCGGGACAGCCGGGGAGCTGTTTTTT
CDR3 protein: CASSLDGAGTAGELFF
D gene: TRBD1
J gene: TRBJ2-2
clone size: NA
V gene: TRBV5-5

CDR3 DNA: TGTGCCAGCAGCTTAGGGGGCAGGGCTATTAATCAGCCCCAGCATTTT
CDR3 protein: CASSLGGRAINQPQHF
D gene: NA
J gene: TRBJ1-5
clone size: NA
V gene: TRBV7-8